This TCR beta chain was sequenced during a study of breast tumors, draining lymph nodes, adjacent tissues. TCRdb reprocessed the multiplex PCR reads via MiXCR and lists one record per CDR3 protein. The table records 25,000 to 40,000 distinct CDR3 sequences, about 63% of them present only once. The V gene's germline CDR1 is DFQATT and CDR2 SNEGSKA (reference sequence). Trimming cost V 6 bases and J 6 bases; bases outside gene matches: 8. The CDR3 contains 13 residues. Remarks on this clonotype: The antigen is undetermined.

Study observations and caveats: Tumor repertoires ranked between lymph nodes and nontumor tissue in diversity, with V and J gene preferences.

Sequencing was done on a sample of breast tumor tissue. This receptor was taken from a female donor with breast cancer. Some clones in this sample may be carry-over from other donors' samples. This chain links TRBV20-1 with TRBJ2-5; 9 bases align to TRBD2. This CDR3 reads CSAGSGRIKTQYF. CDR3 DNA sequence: TGCAGTGCCGGTAGCGGGAGAATCAAGACCCAGTACTTC.